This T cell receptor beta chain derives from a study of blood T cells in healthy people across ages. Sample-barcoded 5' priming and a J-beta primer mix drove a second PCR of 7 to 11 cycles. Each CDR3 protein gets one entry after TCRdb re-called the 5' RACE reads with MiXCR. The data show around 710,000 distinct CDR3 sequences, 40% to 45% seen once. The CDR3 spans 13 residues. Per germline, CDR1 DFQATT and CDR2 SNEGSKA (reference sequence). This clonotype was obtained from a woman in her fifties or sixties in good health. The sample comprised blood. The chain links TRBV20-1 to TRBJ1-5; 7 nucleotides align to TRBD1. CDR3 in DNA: TGCAGCCAGGGGGAGCCGTCGGGTCAGCCCCAGCATTTT. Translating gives CSQGEPSGQPQHF.